This T cell receptor (beta chain) was obtained from a study of molecular identifiers for immune sequencing clone quantification. Germline values: CDR1 SGHNT, CDR2 YYREEE (reference sequence). The CDR3 loop spans 14 amino acids. V was trimmed by 0 bases and J by 4 bases, leaving 10 bases between them. In this sample, this clonotype turned up many times. As yet, its antigen is unknown. TCRdb re-analysed the PCR reads in MiXCR, keeping a single row per CDR3 protein. The repertoire includes 9,500 to 15,000 distinct CDR3 sequences, about 20% of them detected once, and 1.5% sits in the top ten. Study observations and caveats: Over 97% of effector molecules, yet under 1% of naive-cell molecules, were held by clones above 20 RNA copies.

The V and J genes are TRBV5-4 and TRBJ1-2; D is unclear. Sequenced sample: naive CD8+ T cells from blood, with Jurkat cell RNA spiked in. Subset reported: FACS-sorted CD8+CD4-CCR7+CD45RA+ naive T cells. This clonotype originated in a human donor in good health. Some libraries in this study had Jurkat cell RNA spiked in. CDR3: CASSLDSPGYGYTF. CDR3 sequence (DNA): TGTGCCAGCAGCTTGGACAGTCCGGGCTATGGCTACACCTTC.